This TCR beta chain was sequenced in a study of human T cells and chemical hapten exposure. For the study at large: Sensitization applied 2% DPC to roughly 2 cm by roughly 2 cm of upper inner arm skin.

Study findings and constraints: Significantly greater numbers of large CDR3 similarity clusters came from expanded TCRs than from controls. Counts of TCRs above 1 in 1000 frequency stayed unchanged with DPC sensitization.

Time point here: patch test 1, 2 weeks after DPC sensitization. The treatment was: therapeutic diphenylcyclopropenone sensitization with weekly scalp DPC. Suited to DPC and affected by alopecia, the donors ranged from 18 to 70 years old. CDR3 length equals 12 residues. The V gene's germline CDR1 is SGDLS and CDR2 YYNGEE. V was clipped by 4 bases and J by 6 bases, with 5 bases between them. TCRdb recomputed calls from the RACE reads with MiXCR, one row per CDR3 protein. The data show about 120,000 distinct CDR3 sequences, with approximately 14% seen just once and over 0.85% held by the top ten. This clonotype was observed many times. What it binds is unknown.

This sequence originates from a man between 18 and 29 years old with alopecia areata. Some clones in this sample may be carry-over from other donors' samples. Here the sequenced sample was whole blood, taken in connection with sensitization to the hapten diphenylcyclopropenone (DPC). The rearrangement uses TRBV9 and TRBJ1-6; D unresolved. CDR3 coding DNA: TGTGCCAGCAGCTCACGTAATTCACCCCTCCACTTT. Translated, it gives CASSSRNSPLHF.